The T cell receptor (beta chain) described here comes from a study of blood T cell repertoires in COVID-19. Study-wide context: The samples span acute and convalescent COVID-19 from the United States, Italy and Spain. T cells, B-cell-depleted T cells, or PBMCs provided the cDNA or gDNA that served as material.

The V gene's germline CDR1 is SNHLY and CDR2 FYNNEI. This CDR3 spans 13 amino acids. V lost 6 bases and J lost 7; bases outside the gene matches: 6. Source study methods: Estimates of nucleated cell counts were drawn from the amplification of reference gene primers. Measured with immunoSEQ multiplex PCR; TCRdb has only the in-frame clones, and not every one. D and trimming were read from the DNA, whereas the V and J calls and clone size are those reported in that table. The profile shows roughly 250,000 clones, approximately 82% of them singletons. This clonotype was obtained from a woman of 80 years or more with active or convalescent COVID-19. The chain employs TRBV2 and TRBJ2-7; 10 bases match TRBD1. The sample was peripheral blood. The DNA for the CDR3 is TGTGCCAGCAGGTTCGACAGGGGGCTTGAGCAGTACTTC. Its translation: CASRFDRGLEQYF.